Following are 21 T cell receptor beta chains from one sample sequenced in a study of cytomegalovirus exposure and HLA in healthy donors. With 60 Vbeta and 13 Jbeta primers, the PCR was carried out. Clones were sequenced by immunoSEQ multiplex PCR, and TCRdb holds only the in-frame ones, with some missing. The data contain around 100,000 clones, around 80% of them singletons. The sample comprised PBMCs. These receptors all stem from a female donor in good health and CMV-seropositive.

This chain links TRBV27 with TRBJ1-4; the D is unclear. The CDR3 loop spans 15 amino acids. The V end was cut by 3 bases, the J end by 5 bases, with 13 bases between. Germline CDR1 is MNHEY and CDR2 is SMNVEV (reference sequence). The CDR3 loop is CASSFSWAKNEKLFF. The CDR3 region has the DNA TGTGCCAGCAGTTTTTCGTGGGCCAAGAATGAAAAACTGTTTTTT. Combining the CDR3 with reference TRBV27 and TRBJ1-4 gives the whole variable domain EAQVTQNPRYLITVTGKKLTVTCSQNMNHEYMSWYRQDPGLGLRQIYYSMNVEVTDKGDVPEGYKVSRKEKRNFPLILESPSPNQTSLYFCASSFSWAKNEKLFFGSGTQLSVL.

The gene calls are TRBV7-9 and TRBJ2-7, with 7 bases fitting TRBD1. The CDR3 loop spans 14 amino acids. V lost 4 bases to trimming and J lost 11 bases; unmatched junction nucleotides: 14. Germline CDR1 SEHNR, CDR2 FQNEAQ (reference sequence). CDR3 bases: TGTGCCAGCAGCTCGGACGTCGGGTTGGGACAGAAGTACTTC. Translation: CASSSDVGLGQKYF.

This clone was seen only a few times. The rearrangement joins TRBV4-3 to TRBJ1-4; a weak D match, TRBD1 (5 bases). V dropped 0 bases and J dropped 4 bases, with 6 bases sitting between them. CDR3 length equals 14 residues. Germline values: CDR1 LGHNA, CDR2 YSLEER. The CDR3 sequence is CASSQERGNEKLFF. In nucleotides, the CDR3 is TGCGCCAGCAGCCAAGAAAGGGGTAATGAAAAACTGTTTTTT.

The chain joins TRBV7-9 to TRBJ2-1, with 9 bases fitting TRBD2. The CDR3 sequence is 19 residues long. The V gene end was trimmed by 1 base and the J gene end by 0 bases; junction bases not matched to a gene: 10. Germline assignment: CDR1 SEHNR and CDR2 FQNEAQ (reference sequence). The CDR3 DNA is TGTGCCAGCAGCTTAGGACTAGCGGTCGATAGCAGCTCCTACAATGAGCAGTTCTTC. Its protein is CASSLGLAVDSSSYNEQFF.

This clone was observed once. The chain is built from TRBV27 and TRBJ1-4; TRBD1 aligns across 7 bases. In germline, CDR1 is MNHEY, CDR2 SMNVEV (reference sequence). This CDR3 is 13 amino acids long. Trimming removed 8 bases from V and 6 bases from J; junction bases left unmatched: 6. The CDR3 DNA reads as TGTGCCAGCGGTAGGCAGGGGGATGAAAAACTGTTTTTT. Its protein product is CASGRQGDEKLFF.

As DNA, the CDR3 is TGCGCCAGCAGCTTGGGGTGGGGAGAACGATCACCCCTCCACTTT. This codes for CASSLGWGERSPLHF. The chain is built from TRBV5-1 and TRBJ1-6; D remains unclear. V dropped 0 bases and J dropped 10 bases, with 14 bases sitting between them. CDR3 length: 15 residues. Looked up from germline, CDR1 is SGHRS and CDR2 is YFSETQ.

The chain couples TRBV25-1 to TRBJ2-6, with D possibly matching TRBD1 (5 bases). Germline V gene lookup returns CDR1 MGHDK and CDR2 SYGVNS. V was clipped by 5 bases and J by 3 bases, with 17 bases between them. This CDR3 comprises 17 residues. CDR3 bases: TGTGCCAGCAGTCCCCTACTTCAGGGCCTTGGGGCCAACGTCCTGACTTTC. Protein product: CASSPLLQGLGANVLTF.

The CDR3 loop reads CNYRGPNTNEQFF. The CDR3 DNA follows: TGCAACTATAGGGGCCCTAACACCAATGAGCAGTTCTTC. The chain combines TRBV29-1 with TRBJ2-1; D is perhaps TRBD1 (5 bases). From germline, CDR1 is SQVTM and CDR2 ANQGSEA. This CDR3 comprises 13 residues.

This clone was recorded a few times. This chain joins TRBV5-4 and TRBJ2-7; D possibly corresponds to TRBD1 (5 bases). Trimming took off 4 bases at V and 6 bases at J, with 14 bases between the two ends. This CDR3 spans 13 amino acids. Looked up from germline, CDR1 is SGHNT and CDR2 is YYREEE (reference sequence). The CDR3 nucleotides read TGTGCCAGCAGCATCCAGGGCCGGGTCGAGCAGTACTTC. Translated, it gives CASSIQGRVEQYF.

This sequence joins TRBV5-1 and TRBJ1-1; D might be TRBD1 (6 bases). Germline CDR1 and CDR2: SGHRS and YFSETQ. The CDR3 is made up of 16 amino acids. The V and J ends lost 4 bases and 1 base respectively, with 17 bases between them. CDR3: CASSNRQGGANTEAFF. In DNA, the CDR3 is TGCGCCAGCAGCAACCGCCAAGGGGGGGCGAACACTGAAGCTTTCTTT.

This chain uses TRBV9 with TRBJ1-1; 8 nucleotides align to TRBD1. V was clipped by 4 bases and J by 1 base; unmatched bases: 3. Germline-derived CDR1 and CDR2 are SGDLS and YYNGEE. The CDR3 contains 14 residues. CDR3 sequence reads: CASSPGQGNTEAFF. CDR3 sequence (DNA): TGTGCCAGCAGCCCCGGACAGGGGAACACTGAAGCTTTCTTT. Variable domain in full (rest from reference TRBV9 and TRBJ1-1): DSGVTQTPKHLITATGQRVTLRCSPRSGDLSVYWYQQSLDQGLQFLIQYYNGEERAKGNILERFSAQQFPDLHSELNLSSLELGDSALYFCASSPGQGNTEAFFGQGTRLTVV.

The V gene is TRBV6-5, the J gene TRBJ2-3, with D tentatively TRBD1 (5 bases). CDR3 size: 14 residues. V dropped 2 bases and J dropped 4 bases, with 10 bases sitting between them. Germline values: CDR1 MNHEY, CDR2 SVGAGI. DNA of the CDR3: TGTGCCAGCAGTTACCAGGCAGGGTCAGATACGCAGTATTTT. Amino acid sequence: CASSYQAGSDTQYF.

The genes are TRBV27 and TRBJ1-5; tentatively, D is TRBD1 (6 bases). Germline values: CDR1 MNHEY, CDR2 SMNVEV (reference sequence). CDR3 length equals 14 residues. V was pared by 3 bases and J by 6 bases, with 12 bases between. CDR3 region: CASSFISGVQPQHF. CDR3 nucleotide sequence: TGTGCCAGCAGTTTTATATCAGGGGTTCAGCCCCAGCATTTT.

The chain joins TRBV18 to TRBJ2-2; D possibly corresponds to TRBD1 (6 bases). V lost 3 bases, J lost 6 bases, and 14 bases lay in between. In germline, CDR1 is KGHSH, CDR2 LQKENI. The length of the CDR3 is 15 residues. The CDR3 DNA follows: TGTGCCAGCTCACCGAGCCAGGGGAGAGCCGGGGAGCTGTTTTTT. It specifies CASSPSQGRAGELFF.

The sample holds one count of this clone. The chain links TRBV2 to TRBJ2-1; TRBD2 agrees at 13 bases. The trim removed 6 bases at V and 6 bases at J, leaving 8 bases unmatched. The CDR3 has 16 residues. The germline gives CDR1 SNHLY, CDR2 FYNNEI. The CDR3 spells CASRGPGLAGFNEQFF. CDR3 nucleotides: TGTGCCAGCAGGGGACCGGGACTAGCGGGATTCAATGAGCAGTTCTTC.

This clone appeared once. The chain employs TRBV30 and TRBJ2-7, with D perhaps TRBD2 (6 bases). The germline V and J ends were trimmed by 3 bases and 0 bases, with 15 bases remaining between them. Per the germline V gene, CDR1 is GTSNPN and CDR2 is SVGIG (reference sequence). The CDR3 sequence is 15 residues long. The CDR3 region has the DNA TGTGCCTGGAGGGAGGGTGGGCGCAGCTCCTACGAGCAGTACTTC. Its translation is CAWREGGRSSYEQYF.

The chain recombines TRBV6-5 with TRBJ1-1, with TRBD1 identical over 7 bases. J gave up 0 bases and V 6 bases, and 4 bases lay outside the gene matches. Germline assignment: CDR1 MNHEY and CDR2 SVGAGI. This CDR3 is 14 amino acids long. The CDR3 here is CASRNGQVNTEAFF. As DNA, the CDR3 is TGTGCCAGCAGAAACGGACAGGTGAACACTGAAGCTTTCTTT.

This CDR3 reads CASSIVKTGGVYEQYF. CDR3 in DNA: TGTGCCAGTAGTATAGTAAAAACAGGGGGCGTTTACGAGCAGTACTTC. V is TRBV19 and J is TRBJ2-7; 9 bases agree with TRBD1. Looked up from germline, CDR1 is LNHDA and CDR2 is SQIVND (reference sequence). The CDR3 consists of 16 residues. With 1 base clipped from V and 4 bases from J, the junction kept 8 bases outside the gene matches.

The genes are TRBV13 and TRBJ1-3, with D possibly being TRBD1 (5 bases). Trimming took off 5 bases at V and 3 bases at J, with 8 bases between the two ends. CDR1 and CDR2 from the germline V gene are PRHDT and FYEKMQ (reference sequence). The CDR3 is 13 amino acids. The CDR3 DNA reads TGTGCCAGCAGCGCGGGGCTTGGAAACACCATATATTTT. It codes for CASSAGLGNTIYF.

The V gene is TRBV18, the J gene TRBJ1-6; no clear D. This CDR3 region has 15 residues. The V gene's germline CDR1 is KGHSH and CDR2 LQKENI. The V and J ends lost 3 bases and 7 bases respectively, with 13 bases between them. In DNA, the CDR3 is TGTGCCAGCTCACCGGCAGAGAGGCCAAATTCACCCCTCCACTTT. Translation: CASSPAERPNSPLHF. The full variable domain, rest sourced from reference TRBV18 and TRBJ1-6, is NAGVMQNPRHLVRRRGQEARLRCSPMKGHSHVYWYRQLPEEGLKFMVYLQKENIIDESGMPKERFSAEFPKEGPSILRIQQVVRGDSAAYFCASSPAERPNSPLHFGNGTRLTVT.

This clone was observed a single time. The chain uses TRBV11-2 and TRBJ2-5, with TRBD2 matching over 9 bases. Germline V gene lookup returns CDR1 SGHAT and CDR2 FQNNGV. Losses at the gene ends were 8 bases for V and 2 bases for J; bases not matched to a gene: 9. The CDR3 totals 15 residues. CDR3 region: CASREWRGGQETQYF. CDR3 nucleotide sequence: TGTGCCAGCCGTGAATGGCGGGGGGGACAAGAGACCCAGTACTTC.